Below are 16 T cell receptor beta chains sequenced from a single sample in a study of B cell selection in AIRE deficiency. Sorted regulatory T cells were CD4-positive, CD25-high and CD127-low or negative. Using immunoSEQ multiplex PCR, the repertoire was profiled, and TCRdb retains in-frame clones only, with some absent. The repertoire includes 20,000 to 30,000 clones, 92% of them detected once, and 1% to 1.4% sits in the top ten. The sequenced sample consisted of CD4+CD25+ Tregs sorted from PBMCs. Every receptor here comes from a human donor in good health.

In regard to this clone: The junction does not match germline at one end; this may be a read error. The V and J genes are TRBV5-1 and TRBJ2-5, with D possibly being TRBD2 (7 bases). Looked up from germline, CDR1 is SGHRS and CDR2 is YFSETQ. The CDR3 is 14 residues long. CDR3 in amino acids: CASRLGGPEETQYF. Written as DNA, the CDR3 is TGCGCCAGCAGATTGGGGGGGCCGGAAGAGACCCAGTACTTC. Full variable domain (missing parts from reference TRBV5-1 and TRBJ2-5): KAGVTQTPRYLIKTRGQQVTLSCSPISGHRSVSWYQQTPGQGLQFLFEYFSETQRNKGNFPGRFSGRQFSNSRSEMNVSTLELGDSALYLCASRLGGPEETQYFGPGTRLLVL.

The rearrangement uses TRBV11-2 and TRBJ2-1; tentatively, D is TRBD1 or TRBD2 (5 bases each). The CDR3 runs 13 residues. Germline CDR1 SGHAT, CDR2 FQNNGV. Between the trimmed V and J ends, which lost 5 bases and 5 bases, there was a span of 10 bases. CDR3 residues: CASSLGTDNEQFF. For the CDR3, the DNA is TGTGCCAGCAGCCTCGGGACGGACAATGAGCAGTTCTTC. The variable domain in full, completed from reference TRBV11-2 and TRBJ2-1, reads EAGVAQSPRYKIIEKRQSVAFWCNPISGHATLYWYQQILGQGPKLLIQFQNNGVVDDSQLPKDRFSAERLKGVDSTLKIQPAKLEDSAVYLCASSLGTDNEQFFGPGTRLTVL.

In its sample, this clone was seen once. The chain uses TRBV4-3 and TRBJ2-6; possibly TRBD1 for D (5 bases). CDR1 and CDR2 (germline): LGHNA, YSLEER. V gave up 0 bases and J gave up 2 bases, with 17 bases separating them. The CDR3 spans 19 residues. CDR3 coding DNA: TGCGCCAGCAGCCAAGATGTCCAGGGTTTTAGGGCTGGGGCCAACGTCCTGACTTTC. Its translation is CASSQDVQGFRAGANVLTF.

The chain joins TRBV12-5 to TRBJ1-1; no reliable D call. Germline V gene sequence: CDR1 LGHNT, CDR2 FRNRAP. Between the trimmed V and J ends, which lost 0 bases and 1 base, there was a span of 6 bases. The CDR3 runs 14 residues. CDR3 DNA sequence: TGTGCTAGTGGTTTGGTCCGACAGAACACTGAAGCTTTCTTT. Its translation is CASGLVRQNTEAFF.

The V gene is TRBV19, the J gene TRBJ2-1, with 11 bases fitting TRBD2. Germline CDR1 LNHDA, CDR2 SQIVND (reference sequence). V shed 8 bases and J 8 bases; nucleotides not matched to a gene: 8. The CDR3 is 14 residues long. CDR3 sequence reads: CASFSGGAFDEQFF. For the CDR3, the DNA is TGTGCCAGTTTTAGCGGGGGGGCCTTCGATGAGCAGTTCTTC.

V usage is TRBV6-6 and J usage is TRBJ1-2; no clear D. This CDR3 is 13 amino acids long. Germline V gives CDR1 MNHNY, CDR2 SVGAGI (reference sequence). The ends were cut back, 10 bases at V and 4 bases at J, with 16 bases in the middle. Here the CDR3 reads CATTGSLRYGYTF. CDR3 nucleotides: TGTGCCACCACTGGGTCACTGCGCTATGGCTACACCTTC.

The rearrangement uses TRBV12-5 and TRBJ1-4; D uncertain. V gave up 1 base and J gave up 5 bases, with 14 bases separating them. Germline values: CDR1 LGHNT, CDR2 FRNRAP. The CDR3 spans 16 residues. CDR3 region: CASGLASGSLNEKLFF. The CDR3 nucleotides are TGTGCTAGTGGTTTGGCCTCGGGGTCTCTCAATGAAAAACTGTTTTTT.

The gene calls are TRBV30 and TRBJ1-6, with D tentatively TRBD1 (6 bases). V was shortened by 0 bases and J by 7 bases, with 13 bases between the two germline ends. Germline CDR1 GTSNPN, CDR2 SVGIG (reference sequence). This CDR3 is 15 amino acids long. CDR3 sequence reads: CAWSVPRTVNSPLHF. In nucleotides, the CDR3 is TGTGCCTGGAGTGTCCCCAGGACAGTGAATTCACCCCTCCACTTT. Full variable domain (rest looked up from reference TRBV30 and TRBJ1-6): SQTIHQWPATLVQPVGSPLSLECTVEGTSNPNLYWYRQAAGRGLQLLFYSVGIGQISSEVPQNLSASRPQDRQFILSSKKLLLSDSGFYLCAWSVPRTVNSPLHFGNGTRLTVT.

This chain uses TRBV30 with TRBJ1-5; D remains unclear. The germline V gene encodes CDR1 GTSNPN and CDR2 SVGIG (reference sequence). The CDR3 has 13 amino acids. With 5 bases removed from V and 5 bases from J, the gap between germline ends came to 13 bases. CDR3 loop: CAWASKPDQPQHF. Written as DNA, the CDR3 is TGTGCCTGGGCCTCAAAGCCCGATCAGCCCCAGCATTTT.

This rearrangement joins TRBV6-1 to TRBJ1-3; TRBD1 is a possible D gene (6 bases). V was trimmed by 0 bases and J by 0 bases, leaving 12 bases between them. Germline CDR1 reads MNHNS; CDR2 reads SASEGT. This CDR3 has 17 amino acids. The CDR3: CASSEAGNRVSGNTIYF. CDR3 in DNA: TGTGCCAGCAGTGAAGCTGGGAACAGGGTCTCTGGAAACACCATATATTTT.

CDR3 sequence: CASMTTQYLYNEQFF. CDR3 DNA: TGTGCCAGCATGACTACCCAATATCTCTACAATGAGCAGTTCTTC. The V and J genes are TRBV27 and TRBJ2-1; a possible D gene is TRBD2 (5 bases). Trimming shortened V by 7 bases and J by 3 bases, and 16 bases separated the two germline ends. This CDR3 contains 15 residues. Germline V CDR1 and CDR2: MNHEY, SMNVEV (reference sequence).

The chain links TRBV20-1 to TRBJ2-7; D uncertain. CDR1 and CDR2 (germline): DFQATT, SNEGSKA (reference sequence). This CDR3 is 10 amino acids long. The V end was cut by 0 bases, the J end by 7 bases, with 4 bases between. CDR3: CSARDKEQYF. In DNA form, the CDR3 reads TGCAGTGCTAGAGATAAGGAGCAGTACTTC.

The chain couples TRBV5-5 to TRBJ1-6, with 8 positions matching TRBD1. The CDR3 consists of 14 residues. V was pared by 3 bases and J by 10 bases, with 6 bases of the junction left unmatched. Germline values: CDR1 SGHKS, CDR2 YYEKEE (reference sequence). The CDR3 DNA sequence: TGTGCCAGCAGCTGGACAGGGATTTCATCACCCCTCCACTTT. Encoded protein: CASSWTGISSPLHF. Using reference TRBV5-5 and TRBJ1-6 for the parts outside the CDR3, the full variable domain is DAGVTQSPTHLIKTRGQQVTLRCSPISGHKSVSWYQQVLGQGPQFIFQYYEKEERGRGNFPDRFSARQFPNYSSELNVNALLLGDSALYLCASSWTGISSPLHFGNGTRLTVT.

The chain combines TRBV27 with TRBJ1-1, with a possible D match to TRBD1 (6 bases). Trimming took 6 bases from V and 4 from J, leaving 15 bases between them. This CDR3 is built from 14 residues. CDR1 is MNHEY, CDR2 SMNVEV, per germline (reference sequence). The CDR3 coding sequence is TGTGCCAGCAGGAATCTACAGGGTTCCACTGAAGCTTTCTTT. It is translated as CASRNLQGSTEAFF.

CDR3: CASSSDSLMNTEAFF. The DNA for the CDR3 is TGTGCCAGCTCATCTGACAGCCTCATGAACACTGAAGCTTTCTTT. This chain links TRBV18 with TRBJ1-1; D perhaps matches TRBD1 (5 bases). V dropped 5 bases and J dropped 0 bases, with 13 bases sitting between them. The CDR3 contains 15 residues. Germline V gene lookup returns CDR1 KGHSH and CDR2 LQKENI.

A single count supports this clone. The CDR3 protein is CAWAQENSNQPQHF. Here the CDR3 DNA reads TGTGCCTGGGCGCAAGAAAATAGCAATCAGCCCCAGCATTTT. This chain links TRBV30 with TRBJ1-5; D remains ambiguous. Looked up from germline, CDR1 is GTSNPN and CDR2 is SVGIG (reference sequence). The CDR3 covers 14 residues. With 5 bases removed from V and 0 bases from J, the gap between germline ends came to 11 bases.